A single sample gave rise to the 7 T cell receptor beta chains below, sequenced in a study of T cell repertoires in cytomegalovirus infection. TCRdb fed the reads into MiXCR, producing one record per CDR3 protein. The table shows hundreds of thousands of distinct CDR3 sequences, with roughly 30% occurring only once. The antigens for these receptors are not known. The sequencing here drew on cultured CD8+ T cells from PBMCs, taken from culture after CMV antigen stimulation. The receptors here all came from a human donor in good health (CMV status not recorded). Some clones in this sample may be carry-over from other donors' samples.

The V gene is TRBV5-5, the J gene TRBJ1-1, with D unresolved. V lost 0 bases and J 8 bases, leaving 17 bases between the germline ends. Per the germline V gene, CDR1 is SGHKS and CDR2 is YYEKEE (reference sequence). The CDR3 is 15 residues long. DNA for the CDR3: TGTGCCAGCAGCTTGGTGTCAAAGGTCTCCCGGGAAGCTTTCTTT. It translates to CASSLVSKVSREAFF.

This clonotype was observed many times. The CDR3 is CASSLGADYEQYV. As DNA, the CDR3 is TGTGCCAGCAGCTTAGGGGCCGACTACGAGCAGTACGTC. This chain joins TRBV7-2 and TRBJ2-7, with D unclear. V lost 1 base, J lost 3 bases, and 7 bases lay in between. The CDR3 length is 13 residues. The germline V gene encodes CDR1 SGHTA and CDR2 FQGNSA.

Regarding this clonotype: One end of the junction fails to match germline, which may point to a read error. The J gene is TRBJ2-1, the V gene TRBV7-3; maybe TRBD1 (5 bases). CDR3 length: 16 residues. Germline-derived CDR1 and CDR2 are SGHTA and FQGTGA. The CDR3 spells CVSSLIRAGKASEQFF. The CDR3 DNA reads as TGTGTCAGCAGCTTAATCCGGGCAGGGAAGGCCAGTGAGCAGTTCTTC.

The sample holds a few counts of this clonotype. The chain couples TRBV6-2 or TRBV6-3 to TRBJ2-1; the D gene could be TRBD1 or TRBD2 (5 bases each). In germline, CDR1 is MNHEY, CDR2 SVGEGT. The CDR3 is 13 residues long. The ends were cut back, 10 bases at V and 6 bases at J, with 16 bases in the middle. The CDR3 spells CATRVRGFNEQFF. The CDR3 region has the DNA TGTGCCACCCGGGTGAGGGGTTTCAATGAGCAGTTCTTC.

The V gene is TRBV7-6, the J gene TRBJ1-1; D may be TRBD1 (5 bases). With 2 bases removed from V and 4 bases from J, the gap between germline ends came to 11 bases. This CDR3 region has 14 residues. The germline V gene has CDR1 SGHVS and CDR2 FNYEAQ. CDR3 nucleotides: TGTGCCAGCAGCTTAAACGGGGGGGGCACTGAAGCTTTCTTT. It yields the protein CASSLNGGGTEAFF.

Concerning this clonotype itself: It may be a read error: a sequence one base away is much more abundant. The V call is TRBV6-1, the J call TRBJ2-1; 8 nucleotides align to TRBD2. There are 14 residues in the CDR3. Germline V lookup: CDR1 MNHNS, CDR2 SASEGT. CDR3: CAGRTGTSNDEQFF. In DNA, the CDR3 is TGTGCCGGCAGAACCGGGACTAGTAATGATGAGCAGTTCTTC.

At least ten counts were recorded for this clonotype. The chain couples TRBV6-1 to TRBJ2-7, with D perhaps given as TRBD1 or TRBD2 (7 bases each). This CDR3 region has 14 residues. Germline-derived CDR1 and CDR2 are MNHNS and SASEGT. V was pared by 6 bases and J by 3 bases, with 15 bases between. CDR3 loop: CASRPDREGYEQYF. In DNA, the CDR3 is TGTGCCAGCAGGCCAGACAGGGAGGGCTACGAGCAGTACTTC.